What follows describes a single T cell receptor beta chain. Its cognate antigen has yet to be identified. Per-base qualities were not stored, and no clone one base away is much larger. Reading from cysteine to phenylalanine, the CDR3 counts 19 amino acids. This entry keeps only the CDR3 DNA: 57 bases, framed from base 1. Based on the germline V gene, the CDR1 and CDR2 sequences are SGHTA and FQGNSA. The V end loses 4 bases and the J end loses 4 bases, and a stretch of 25 bases separates them. Library creation used the immunoSEQ multiplex PCR assay. For the multiplex PCR, a mixture combining 60 forward primers for TCR Vbeta segments and 13 reverse primers for TCR Jbeta segments was used. Amplification of the CDR3 region of rearranged TCR beta genes was performed with a multiplex PCR assay on genomic DNA. The amplified TCR beta libraries were sequenced on the Illumina HiSeq System as 87-base-pair reads. Per the authors' processing: A later analysis tallied tens of millions of unique TCR beta chains across the 610 or so repertoires, and some 10 million of those chains were shared by two or more donors. A nearest-neighbor algorithm error-corrected the raw reads and collapsed the reads into unique sequences, merging closely related sequences to remove PCR and sequencing errors. CDR3 sequences were aligned to IMGT reference sequences to assign V, D and J gene segments. Each retained sequence needed at least a six-nucleotide match to both a V gene segment and a J gene segment. Rearrangements were classified as productive when the CDR3 lacked stop codons and remained in frame with V and J, and all other rearrangements were classified as non-productive. Following IMGT convention, CDR3 was defined as the stretch from the second conserved V-encoded cysteine to the conserved J-encoded phenylalanine. The earlier analysis of about 500 of the donors excluded sequences that lacked an unambiguous match to a single V gene segment. An earlier analysis of just under 600 of the donors called V segments functional above 56.7% productive rearrangements and segregating when the between-donor standard deviation exceeded 5%. A statistical classification framework was built to diagnose cytomegalovirus status from the catalog of TCR beta chain sequences. A later analysis assigned V and J genes by comparing TCR nucleotide sequences with IMGT/GENE-DB human TR gene sequences. A later analysis assigned CDR3 sequences and most-parsimonious VDJ recombination scenarios with the TCRdist pipeline. In a later analysis, each TCR beta chain was defined by its CDR3 amino acid sequence together with its V-gene family, and reads without a unique V-gene family were excluded. As a way to deal with suspected cross-contamination and a sequencing artifact, a later analysis dropped 592 nucleotide sequences that were highly shared and had low generation probability. In a later analysis, a clonal expansion index was calculated for each public chain from normalized within-repertoire ranks of inferred template counts. In a later analysis, generation probabilities were computed using a VDJ recombination model fitted to out-of-frame rearrangements, and the results were checked against IGoR. A later analysis scored TCR-TCR, TCR-HLA and TCR-CMV co-occurrence with hypergeometric tests, applying a repertoire-size bias correction to TCR pairs. In a later analysis, false discovery rates were estimated by permuting HLA or CMV assignments 20 times. In a later analysis, co-occurring TCRs were grouped using DBSCAN, with TCRdist sequence similarity added in when clustering inside HLA-allele-positive subsets. Co-occurrence clustering excluded repertoires with fewer than 30,000 or more than 120,000 public chains, plus five with anomalous nucleotide sharing. This is the immuneACCESS table as TCRdb keeps it, with only in-frame sequences that have V and J called. A part of the clones is gone; compared with another copy, unresolved V genes explain less than half, and the rest is unexplained. V and J calls and clone size follow that table, whereas D and trimming were derived from the DNA. This sample holds fewer than 200,000 clones; roughly 77% were observed only once. The ten largest clones capture 3.4% of the sample.

The sample is drawn from a study of cytomegalovirus exposure and HLA in healthy donors (dated by TCRdb to 2016 to 2017). In terms of the full investigation: According to an earlier analysis of several hundred of the donors, 150 million to 200 million T cells yielded 90 million to 140 million unique TCR beta sequences and about 300 Gb of sequence data. Using immunosequencing, the study profiled T cell repertoires from around 670 subjects and related those repertoires to cytomegalovirus serostatus. About five DR-DQ haplotypes were treated as single units for association and clustering because of strong linkage in the cohort. An early release that covered some 630 HLA-typed donors contained about 290 gigabases of sequencing data and about 84 million unique TCR sequences. To predict cytomegalovirus infection status, the study combined high-throughput TCR immunosequencing, statistical association of individual TCRs with disease status, and machine learning. Typing coverage varied by locus: roughly 620-630 donors for A, B, C, DRB1 and DQB1; roughly 510 for DQA1; approximately 570 for DPA1; around 450 for DPB1. An earlier analysis of more than 450 of the donors used high-throughput TCR beta sequencing to judge whether each TCR beta V gene segment behaved as functional or pseudogenic. Of the roughly 400 genotyped donors, over 70% fell in the genetic ancestry cluster associated with self-reported Caucasian donors. A later analysis re-analyzed previously published TCR beta repertoires from approximately 700 donors and added high-resolution HLA genotyping to study TCR occurrence patterns. Donor age, sex, ethnicity and CMV serostatus were compiled alongside the repertoire data. Among over 350 genotyped donors of the cohort, an average of around 240,000 unique TCR beta nucleotide sequences were sequenced per donor, roughly 20% of them non-productive. Genome-wide SNP genotypes for about 65% of the 666 donors were used in a later genetic analysis, which treated that subset as a discovery cohort. HLA typing included class I and class II loci at four-digit resolution. Rather than drawing on any new phenotypic data, the later analysis identified candidate immune exposures from TCR beta sequences and the way those sequences occurred across donors. The study aimed to test whether signatures of past pathogen exposure could be identified by cataloging public T cell receptors. A separate validation cohort of approximately 130 different subjects was used in addition to the roughly 720-subject first cohort. All discovery cohort repertoires had been generated on a single sequencing platform. The paper's findings and limits, for the study overall: At a false discovery rate of 0.05, a later analysis linked 15,000 to 20,000 TCR beta sequences to specific HLA alleles. Sequencing depth was assumed to be roughly uniform across donors in the presence/absence analyses, though that assumption may not hold. According to a later analysis, TCR association rates differed among HLA loci, with DRB1 alleles showing the most associated TCRs and HLA-C alleles showing the fewest. When HLA alleles, especially DR and DQ, strongly co-occurred, attributing TCR associations to individual alleles was difficult. According to a later analysis, parvovirus B19, influenza, CMV and Epstein-Barr virus appeared linked to several top co-occurrence clusters. According to a later analysis, most CMV-associated TCR beta chains appeared to be HLA-restricted, and the HLA associations seemed to be driven largely by CMV exposure. The earlier analysis of approximately 560 of the donors excluded some 15 rarely observed V segments, including chromosome 9 orphons, because counts were too low. An association between a missense DCLRE1C variant and V-gene and J-gene trimming of TCR beta chains was found in a later genetic analysis and replicated in an independent cohort. A cluster of highly shared sequence variants was judged likely to be a technical artifact of the sequencing pipeline. CMV serostatus was the only immune exposure information available for the cohort. In an earlier analysis of 587 of the donors, most TCR beta V segments were observed in productive rearrangements about 90% or about 30% of the time, broadly matching IMGT annotations. In vitro tests confirmed that a few of the cytomegalovirus-associated TCR beta chains recognize cytomegalovirus antigens. A further reported finding was that TCR beta sequences accurately predicted the HLA-A and HLA-B alleles for most subjects in the first cohort. Compared with the roughly 700-donor mean, donors in an Asian-associated ancestry cluster had fewer N-insertions in productive TCRs, according to a later genetic analysis. Compared with equally common non-associated chains, HLA-associated TCR beta chains in a later analysis were more clonally expanded and had lower generation probabilities. Because some donors lacked HLA typing at each locus, the association tests relied only on the typed subset. The cohort was sequenced for TCR beta chains only, and without alpha or paired-chain data the features that could be detected were limited. The classifier was reported to diagnose cytomegalovirus status with high specificity and sensitivity in both the original cohort and the validation cohort. While some public TCRs were present in many individuals, most TCR sequences turned up only very rarely across donors. Correlated functional status among segregating V segments might be attributable to linkage disequilibrium, but an unknown experimental factor could not be ruled out. It was suggested by the authors that the approach could potentially be generalized to other disease states and immunological phenotypes. Because the 87-base-pair reads could not distinguish some IMGT-functional V segments, including TRBV6-2 and TRBV6-3, those segments were excluded. In the study, around 160 TCR beta chains were listed as associated with cytomegalovirus.

The cohort consisted of 666 healthy bone marrow donors. All cohort members were sampled while nominally healthy, although unrecorded immune exposures were likely present. The donor tested CMV seropositive, placing the donor among the 250 to 350 seropositive members of the cohort. A peripheral blood sample was provided by each donor, and peripheral blood mononuclear cells were used for TCR beta sequencing. Genomic DNA was extracted from the blood cell samples with the Qiagen DNeasy Blood Extraction Kit. This chain joins TRBV7-2 to TRBJ2-2; TRBD2 is perhaps the D gene, given 5 matching bases. Sequencing input: PBMCs. This TCR derives from a man aged 40-50 years in good health and CMV-seropositive. The DNA reads as follows: TGTGCCAGCAGCTGGGGAAGGGTTAGGAGGTACTACTTCACCGGGGAGCTGTTTTTT. This yields the protein CASSWGRVRRYYFTGELFF. With all but the CDR3 taken from the reference TRBV7-2 and TRBJ2-2 genes, the full variable domain is: GAGVSQSPSNKVTEKGKDVELRCDPISGHTALYWYRQSLGQGLEFLIYFQGNSAPDKSGLPSDRFSAERTGGSVSTLTIQRTQQEDSAVYLCASSWGRVRRYYFTGELFFGEGSRLTVL.